The TCR beta chain described here comes from a study of T cell repertoires in cytomegalovirus infection. Study observations and caveats: HLA-C-restricted CMV-specific TCR beta clonotypes prevailed in the ex vivo response. The study identified carriers of CMV plus the relevant HLA from cumulative public TCR beta family frequency.

This clonotype was observed at least ten times. Its antigen is currently unknown. There are 12 residues in the CDR3. The germline CDR1 and CDR2 sequences are SGHVS and FQNEAQ. Trimming took 5 bases from V and 7 from J, leaving 9 bases between them. MiXCR was run by TCRdb on the reads, yielding one entry per CDR3 protein. The sample comprises about 52,000 distinct CDR3 sequences, around a fifth of which are singletons, and around 80% rests with the top ten. The TCR comes from a human donor in good health (CMV status not recorded). Some clones in this sample may be carry-over from other donors' samples. The specimen comprised CD8+ T cells from cultured PBMCs, sampled from culture after CMV antigen stimulation. The chain couples TRBV7-8 to TRBJ2-1; D call uncertain. For the CDR3, the DNA is TGTGCCAGCAGCCTGGGGTGGAATGAGCAGTTCTTC. Translation gives CASSLGWNEQFF.